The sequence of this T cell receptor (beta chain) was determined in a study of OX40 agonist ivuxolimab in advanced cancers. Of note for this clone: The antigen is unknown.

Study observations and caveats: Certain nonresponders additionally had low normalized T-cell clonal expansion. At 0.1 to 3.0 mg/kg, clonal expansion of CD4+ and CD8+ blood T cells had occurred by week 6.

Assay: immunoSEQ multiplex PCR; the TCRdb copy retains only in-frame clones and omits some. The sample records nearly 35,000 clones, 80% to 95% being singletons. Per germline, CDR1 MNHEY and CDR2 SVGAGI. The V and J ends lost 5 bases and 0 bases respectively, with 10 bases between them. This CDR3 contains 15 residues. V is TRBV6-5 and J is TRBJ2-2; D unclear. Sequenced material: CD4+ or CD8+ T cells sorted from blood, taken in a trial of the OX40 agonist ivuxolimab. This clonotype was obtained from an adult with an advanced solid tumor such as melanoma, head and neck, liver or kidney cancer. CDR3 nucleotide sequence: TGTGCCAGCAGTCCCAGCGTGACGAACACCGGGGAGCTGTTTTTT. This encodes CASSPSVTNTGELFF.